Many counts were recorded for the clone carrying this T cell receptor beta chain. The source of the sample is a study of T cells in Graves' hyperthyroidism and ophthalmopathy. There were TCR beta CDR3 regions amplified from RNA transcripts. An initial round of RT-PCR targeting the TCR CDR3 relied on the HTBI primer set. One entry per CDR3 protein results from TCRdb running MiXCR on the multiplex PCR reads. This sample has fewer than 250,000 distinct CDR3 sequences, with about a sixth found just once. Per the germline V gene, CDR1 is DFQATT and CDR2 is SNEGSKA (reference sequence). V dropped 4 bases and J dropped 5; count of bases not matched to a gene: 7. The CDR3 totals 13 residues.

The V call is TRBV20-1, the J call TRBJ1-1; 7 nucleotides match TRBD1. This receptor was identified in a woman under 30 with Graves' ophthalmopathy. Material: blood. CDR3 bases: TGCAGTGCTACCCGGACAGGATGGACTGAAGCTTTCTTT. It is translated as CSATRTGWTEAFF.